A selection of T cell receptor beta chains follows, all from one sample in a study of blood T cell repertoires in COVID-19. This table comes from immunoSEQ multiplex PCR, and its TCRdb copy is limited to in-frame clones, with some not included. Of tens of thousands of clones listed, roughly 82% were seen once; the top ten hold roughly 15%. The sample was peripheral blood. These receptors were collected from a woman older than 75 with acute or convalescent COVID-19. Both conserved end residues are part of each CDR3. Fields, in order: J gene, V gene, clone size, CDR3 length, D gene, CDR3 protein, CDR3 DNA. The D gene is left open where the match is weak. Clone size is stated in some rows and not others, as once, few, many or a class when expanded.

TRBJ2-1,TRBV5-8,.,15,TRBD2,CASSVGTNSYNEQFF,TGTGCCAGCAGCGTCGGGACTAACTCCTACAATGAGCAGTTCTTC
TRBJ1-1,TRBV7-9,.,14,TRBD1,CASSSGQGSTEAFF,TGTGCCAGCAGCTCAGGACAGGGAAGCACTGAAGCTTTCTTT
TRBJ2-1,TRBV10-1,.,16,TRBD2,CASSLWRAGGPGEQFF,TGCGCCAGCAGCCTCTGGCGGGCGGGAGGGCCAGGTGAGCAGTTCTTC
TRBJ1-1,TRBV18,.,14,.,CASSTSTGPTEAFF,TGTGCCAGCTCAACGTCGACAGGCCCCACTGAAGCTTTCTTT
TRBJ2-3,TRBV28,.,18,TRBD2,CASSWGRRSGRGTDTQYF,TGTGCCAGCAGTTGGGGACGCCGTAGCGGGAGAGGCACAGATACGCAGTATTTT
TRBJ2-5,TRBV24-1,few,13,.,CATSDSRLETQYF,TGTGCCACCAGTGATTCCCGTTTGGAGACCCAGTACTTC
TRBJ1-1,TRBV28,.,14,TRBD1,CASSINRGSTEAFF,TGTGCCAGCAGCATAAACAGGGGGAGCACTGAAGCTTTCTTT
TRBJ1-2,TRBV6-5,.,14,.,CASSYRQGTYGYTF,TGTGCCAGCAGTTACCGGCAGGGGACGTATGGCTACACCTTC
TRBJ1-2,TRBV4-1,.,18,TRBD1,CASSQQQHRTGSNGGYTF,TGCGCCAGCAGCCAACAACAGCACAGGACAGGGAGTAATGGTGGCTACACCTTC
TRBJ1-1,TRBV19,few,14,TRBD1,CASTGQVLNTEAFF,TGTGCCAGTACCGGACAGGTGCTGAACACTGAAGCTTTCTTT
TRBJ1-1,TRBV6-1,.,14,TRBD1,CASSSGGMNTEAFF,TGTGCCAGCAGTTCAGGGGGCATGAACACTGAAGCTTTCTTT
TRBJ2-1,TRBV2,.,15,TRBD2,CASSSGTSGHHEQFF,TGTGCCAGCTCCTCCGGGACTAGCGGCCACCATGAGCAGTTCTTC
TRBJ2-3,TRBV3-1/TRBV3-2,.,16,TRBD2,CASSQLVGGGTDTQYF,TGTGCCAGCAGCCAACTCGTTGGCGGGGGTACAGATACGCAGTATTTT
TRBJ2-2,TRBV3-1/TRBV3-2,few,13,.,CASSRGNTGELFF,TGTGCCAGCAGCCGGGGCAACACCGGGGAGCTGTTTTTT
TRBJ2-7,TRBV2,few,13,TRBD2,CASSVAGGYEQYF,TGTGCCAGCAGTGTGGCGGGGGGGTACGAGCAGTACTTC
TRBJ2-1,TRBV27,.,15,TRBD2,CASRRERERYNEQFF,TGTGCCAGCAGGAGAGAGCGGGAGCGGTACAATGAGCAGTTCTTC
TRBJ2-1,TRBV4-2,.,16,.,CASSQEGAGLYNEQFF,TGTGCCAGCAGCCAAGAAGGTGCGGGATTGTACAATGAGCAGTTCTTC
TRBJ2-1,TRBV7-2,.,15,TRBD2,CASSTGTRITGEQFF,TGTGCCAGCAGCACCGGGACTAGAATTACGGGTGAGCAGTTCTTC
TRBJ2-2,TRBV5-1,few,13,.,CASSLSYGGELFF,TGCGCCAGCAGCCTCTCTTACGGCGGGGAGCTGTTTTTT
TRBJ2-2,TRBV15,.,15,.,CATSRVREDTGELFF,TGTGCCACCAGCAGAGTCAGGGAAGACACCGGGGAGCTGTTTTTT
TRBJ1-1,TRBV6-2/TRBV6-3,.,14,.,CASSIRGDDTEAFF,TGTGCCAGCAGCATCAGGGGAGACGACACTGAAGCTTTCTTT
TRBJ2-1,TRBV6-6,.,13,.,CASSRDSYNEQFF,TGTGCCAGCAGCAGGGACTCCTACAATGAGCAGTTCTTC
TRBJ1-1,TRBV27,few,16,TRBD1,CASSPTGQGGNTEAFF,TGTGCCAGCAGTCCAACCGGACAGGGCGGGAACACTGAAGCTTTCTTT
TRBJ2-7,TRBV12-3/TRBV12-4,medium-sized,13,.,CASTRDSFYEQYF,TGTGCCAGCACCCGGGACTCGTTCTACGAGCAGTACTTC
TRBJ1-3,TRBV7-2,.,13,.,CASSLRMGQTIYF,TGTGCCAGCAGCCTCAGGATGGGTCAGACCATATATTTT
TRBJ1-5,TRBV27,.,18,TRBD1,CASSFSVGGRGSNQPQHF,TGTGCCAGCAGTTTTAGTGTAGGGGGCAGGGGGTCCAATCAGCCCCAGCATTTT
TRBJ1-2,TRBV28,.,13,.,CASSLEYNYGYTF,TGTGCCAGCAGTTTGGAGTACAACTATGGCTACACCTTC
TRBJ1-1,TRBV19,.,13,TRBD1,CASNPDRGTEAFF,TGTGCCAGTAACCCGGACAGGGGTACTGAAGCTTTCTTT
TRBJ1-2,TRBV7-2,.,13,.,CASSLASEYGYTF,TGTGCCAGCAGCTTAGCGTCTGAGTACGGCTACACCTTC
TRBJ1-1,TRBV6-5,.,15,.,CASSYRTSRNTEAFF,TGTGCCAGCAGTTACCGGACATCACGGAACACTGAAGCTTTCTTT
TRBJ1-2,TRBV10-1,.,13,TRBD1,CASSENWDREHTF,TGCGCCAGCAGTGAGAATTGGGACAGGGAACACACCTTC